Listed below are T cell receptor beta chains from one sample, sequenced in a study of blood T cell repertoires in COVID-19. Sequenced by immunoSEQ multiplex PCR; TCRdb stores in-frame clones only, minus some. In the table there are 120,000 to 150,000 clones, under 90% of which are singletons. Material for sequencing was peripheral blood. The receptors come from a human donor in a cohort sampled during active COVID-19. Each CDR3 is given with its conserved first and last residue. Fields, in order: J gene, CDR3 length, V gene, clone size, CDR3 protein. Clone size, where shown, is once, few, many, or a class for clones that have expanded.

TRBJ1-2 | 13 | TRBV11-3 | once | CASSLGRDYGYTF
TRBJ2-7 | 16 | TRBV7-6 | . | CASSLDWGDKNYEQYF
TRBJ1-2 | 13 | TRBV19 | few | CASSIVSNYGYTF
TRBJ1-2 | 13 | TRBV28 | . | CASRGPRLDGYTF
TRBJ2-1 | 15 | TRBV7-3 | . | CASSLTGTSRAEQFF
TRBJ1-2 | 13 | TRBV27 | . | CASRDDGGYGYTF
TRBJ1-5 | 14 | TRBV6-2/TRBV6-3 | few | CASSRQGARQPQHF
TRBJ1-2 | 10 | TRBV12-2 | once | CASRRSGYTF
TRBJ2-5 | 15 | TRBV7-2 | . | CASSLVGPNGETQYF
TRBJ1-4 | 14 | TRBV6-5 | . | CASSFGRGNEKLFF
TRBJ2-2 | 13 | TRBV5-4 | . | CASSLDGVGELFF
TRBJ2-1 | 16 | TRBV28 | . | CASSVRGPSSYNEQFF
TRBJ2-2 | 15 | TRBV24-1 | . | CATKDRAANTGELFF
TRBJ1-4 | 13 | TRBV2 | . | CASRVGVREKLFF
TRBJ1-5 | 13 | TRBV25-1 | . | CASSESGDQPQHF
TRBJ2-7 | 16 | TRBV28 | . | CASTTFKWDTTYEQYF
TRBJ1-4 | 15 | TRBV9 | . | CASSVVGGGNEKLFF
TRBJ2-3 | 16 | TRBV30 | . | CAWSISGTGLRDTQYF
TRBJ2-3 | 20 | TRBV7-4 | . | CASSLLLGSHRGPYTDTQYF
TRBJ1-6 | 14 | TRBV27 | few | CASRPGHRNSPLHF
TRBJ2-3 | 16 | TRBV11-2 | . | CASSSLFTRGADTQYF
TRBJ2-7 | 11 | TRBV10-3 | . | CAISDLYEQYF
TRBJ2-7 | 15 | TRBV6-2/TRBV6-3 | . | CASSYGQGGTYEQYF
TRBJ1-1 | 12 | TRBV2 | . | CASTTGMAEAFF
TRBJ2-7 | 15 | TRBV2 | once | CASSERDRSSYEQYF
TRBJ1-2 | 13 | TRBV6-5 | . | CASSPRQSGAYTF
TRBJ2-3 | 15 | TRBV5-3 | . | CARSGPRLFRDTQYF
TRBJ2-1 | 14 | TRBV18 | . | CASSRSGLVHEQFF
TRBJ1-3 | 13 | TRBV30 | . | CAWVRVSGNTIYF
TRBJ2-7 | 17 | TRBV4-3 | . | CASSQEWVTGGGYEQYF
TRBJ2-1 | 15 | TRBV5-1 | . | CASSPGLISYNEQFF
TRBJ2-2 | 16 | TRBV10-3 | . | CAISDGDRGGTGELFF
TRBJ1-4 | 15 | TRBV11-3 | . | CASSLALRGQEKLFF
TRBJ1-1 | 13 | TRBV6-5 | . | CASSSVGASEAFF
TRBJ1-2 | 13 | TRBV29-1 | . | CSVEGSGNYGYTF
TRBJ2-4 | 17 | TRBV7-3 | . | CASSLTSASQGKNIQYF
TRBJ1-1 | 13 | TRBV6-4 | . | CASSRTGDTEAFF
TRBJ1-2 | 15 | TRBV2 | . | CASSGARGQGYGYTF
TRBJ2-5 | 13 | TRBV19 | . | CASSPQGAETQYF
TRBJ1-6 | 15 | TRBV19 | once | CASSIGGGNRSPLHF
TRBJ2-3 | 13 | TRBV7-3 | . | CASSWGTTDTQYF
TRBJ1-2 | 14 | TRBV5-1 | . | CASSPGQRSDGYTF
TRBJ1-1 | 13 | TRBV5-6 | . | CASSYTTGTEAFF
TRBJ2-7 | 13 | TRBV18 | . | CASSPGSHYEQYF
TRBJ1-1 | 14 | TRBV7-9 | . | CASSFGQKGTEAFF
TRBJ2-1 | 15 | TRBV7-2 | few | CASSSTSGQYNEQFF
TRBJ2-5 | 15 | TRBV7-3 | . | CASSLRGLEGETQYF
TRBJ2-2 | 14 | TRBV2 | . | CASRPGGGTGELFF
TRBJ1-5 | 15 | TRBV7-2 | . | CASSLGGGENQPQHF
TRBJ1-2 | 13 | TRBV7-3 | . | CASSLGGNYGYTF